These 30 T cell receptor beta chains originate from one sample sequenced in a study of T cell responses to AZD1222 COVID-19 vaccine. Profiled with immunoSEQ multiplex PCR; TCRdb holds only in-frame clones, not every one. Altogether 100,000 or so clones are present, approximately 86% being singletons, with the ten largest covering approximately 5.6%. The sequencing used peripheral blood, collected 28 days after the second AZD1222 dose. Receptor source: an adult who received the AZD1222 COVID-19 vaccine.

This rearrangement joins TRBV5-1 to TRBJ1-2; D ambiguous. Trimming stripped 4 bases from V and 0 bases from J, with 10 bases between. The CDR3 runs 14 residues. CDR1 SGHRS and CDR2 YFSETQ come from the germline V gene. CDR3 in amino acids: CASSGTSPNYGYTF. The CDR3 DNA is TGCGCCAGCAGCGGAACAAGTCCTAACTATGGCTACACCTTC. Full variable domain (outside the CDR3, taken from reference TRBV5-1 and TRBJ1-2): KAGVTQTPRYLIKTRGQQVTLSCSPISGHRSVSWYQQTPGQGLQFLFEYFSETQRNKGNFPGRFSGRQFSNSRSEMNVSTLELGDSALYLCASSGTSPNYGYTFGSGTRLTVV.

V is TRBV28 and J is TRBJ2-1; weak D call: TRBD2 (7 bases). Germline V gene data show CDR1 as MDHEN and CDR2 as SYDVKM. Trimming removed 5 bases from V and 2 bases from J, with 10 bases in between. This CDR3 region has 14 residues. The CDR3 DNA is TGTGCCAGCAGTAGGGGGACTACCTACAATGAGCAGTTCTTC. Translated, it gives CASSRGTTYNEQFF.

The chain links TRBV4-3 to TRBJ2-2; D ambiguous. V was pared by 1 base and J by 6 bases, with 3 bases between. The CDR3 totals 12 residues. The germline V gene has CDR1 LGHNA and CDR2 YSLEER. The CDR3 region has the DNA TGCGCCAGCAGCCAAGGTCCCGGGGAGCTGTTTTTT. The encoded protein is CASSQGPGELFF.

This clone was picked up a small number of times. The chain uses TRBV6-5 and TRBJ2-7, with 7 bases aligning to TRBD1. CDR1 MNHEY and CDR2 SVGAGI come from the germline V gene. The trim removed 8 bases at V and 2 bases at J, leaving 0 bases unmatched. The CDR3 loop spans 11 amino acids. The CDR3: CASGQAYEQYF. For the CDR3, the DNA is TGTGCCAGCGGACAGGCCTACGAGCAGTACTTC.

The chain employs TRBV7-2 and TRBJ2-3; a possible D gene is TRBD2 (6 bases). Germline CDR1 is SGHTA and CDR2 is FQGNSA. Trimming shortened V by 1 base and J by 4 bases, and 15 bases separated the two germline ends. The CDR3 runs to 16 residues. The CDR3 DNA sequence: TGTGCCAGCAGCTTAGAGGCGCGGGGAGGTCCAGATACGCAGTATTTT. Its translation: CASSLEARGGPDTQYF.

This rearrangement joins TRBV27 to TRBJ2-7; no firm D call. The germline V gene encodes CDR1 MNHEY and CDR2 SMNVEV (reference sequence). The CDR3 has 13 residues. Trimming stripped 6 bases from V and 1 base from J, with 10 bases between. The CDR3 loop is CASRGIGSYEQYF. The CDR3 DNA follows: TGTGCCAGCAGAGGAATAGGGTCCTACGAGCAGTACTTC.

CDR3 sequence reads: CASSVLGGSTDTQYF. The CDR3 region has the DNA TGCGCCAGCAGCGTACTAGGCGGTAGCACAGATACGCAGTATTTT. The chain recombines TRBV5-1 with TRBJ2-3; perhaps TRBD2 as D (5 bases). CDR3 length: 15 amino acids. CDR1 and CDR2 (germline): SGHRS, YFSETQ. V was cut by 4 bases and J by 0 bases, with 12 bases left in between.

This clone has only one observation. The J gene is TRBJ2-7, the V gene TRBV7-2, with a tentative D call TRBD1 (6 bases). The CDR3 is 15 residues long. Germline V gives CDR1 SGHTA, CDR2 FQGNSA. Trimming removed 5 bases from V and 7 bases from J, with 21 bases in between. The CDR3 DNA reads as TGTGCCAGCAGCCCCCGGGACACCTCCTTGTGGGAGCAGTACTTC. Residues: CASSPRDTSLWEQYF.

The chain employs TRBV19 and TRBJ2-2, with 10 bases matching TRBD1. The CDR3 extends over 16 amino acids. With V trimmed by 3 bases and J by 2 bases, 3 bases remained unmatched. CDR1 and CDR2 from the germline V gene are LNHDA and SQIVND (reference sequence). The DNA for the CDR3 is TGTGCCAGTAGTATTTGGGACAGGGGTAACACCGGGGAGCTGTTTTTT. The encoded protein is CASSIWDRGNTGELFF.

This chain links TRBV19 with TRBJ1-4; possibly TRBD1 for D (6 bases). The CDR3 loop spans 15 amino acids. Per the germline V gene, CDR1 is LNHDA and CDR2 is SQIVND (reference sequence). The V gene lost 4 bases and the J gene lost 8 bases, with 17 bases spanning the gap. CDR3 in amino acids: CASSNPRGSEEKLFF. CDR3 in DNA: TGTGCCAGTAGTAACCCCAGGGGTTCTGAGGAAAAACTGTTTTTT.

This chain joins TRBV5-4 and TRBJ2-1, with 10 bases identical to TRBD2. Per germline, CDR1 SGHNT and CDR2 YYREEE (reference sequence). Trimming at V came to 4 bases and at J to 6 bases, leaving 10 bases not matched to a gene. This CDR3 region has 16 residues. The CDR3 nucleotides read TGTGCCAGCAGCGCGGGGCTAGCGGGGGACCCCAATGAGCAGTTCTTC. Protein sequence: CASSAGLAGDPNEQFF.

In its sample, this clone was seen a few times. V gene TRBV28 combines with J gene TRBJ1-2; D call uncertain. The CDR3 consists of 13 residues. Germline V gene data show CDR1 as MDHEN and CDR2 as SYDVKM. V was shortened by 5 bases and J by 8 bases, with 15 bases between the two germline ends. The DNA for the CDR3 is TGTGCCAGCAGTCCCCCCCGATTGGGGGGCTACACCTTC. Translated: CASSPPRLGGYTF.

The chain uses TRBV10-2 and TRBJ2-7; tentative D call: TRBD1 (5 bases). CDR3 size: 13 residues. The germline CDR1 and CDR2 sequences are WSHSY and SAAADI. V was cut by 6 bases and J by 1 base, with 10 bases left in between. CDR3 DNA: TGCGCCAGCAGGACACAGGTTTCCTACGAGCAGTACTTC. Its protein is CASRTQVSYEQYF.

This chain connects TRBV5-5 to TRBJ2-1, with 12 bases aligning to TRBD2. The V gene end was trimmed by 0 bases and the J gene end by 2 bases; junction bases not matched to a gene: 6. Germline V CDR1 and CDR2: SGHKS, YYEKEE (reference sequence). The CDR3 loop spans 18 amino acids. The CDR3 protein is CASSLDGLAGLPYNEQFF. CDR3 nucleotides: TGTGCCAGCAGCTTGGACGGACTAGCGGGACTACCCTACAATGAGCAGTTCTTC.

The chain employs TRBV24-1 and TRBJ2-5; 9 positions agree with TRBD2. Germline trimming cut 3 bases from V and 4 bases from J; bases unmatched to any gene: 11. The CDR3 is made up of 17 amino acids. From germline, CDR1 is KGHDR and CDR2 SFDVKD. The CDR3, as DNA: TGTGCCACCAGTGATCCCTCAGCGGGAGGAGGTCTAGAGACCCAGTACTTC. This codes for CATSDPSAGGGLETQYF.

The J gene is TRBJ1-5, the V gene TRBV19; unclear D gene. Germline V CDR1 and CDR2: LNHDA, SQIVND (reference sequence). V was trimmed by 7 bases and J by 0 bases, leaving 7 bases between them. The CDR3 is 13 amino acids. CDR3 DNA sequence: TGTGCCAGTAATGAGTATAGCAATCAGCCCCAGCATTTT. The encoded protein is CASNEYSNQPQHF.

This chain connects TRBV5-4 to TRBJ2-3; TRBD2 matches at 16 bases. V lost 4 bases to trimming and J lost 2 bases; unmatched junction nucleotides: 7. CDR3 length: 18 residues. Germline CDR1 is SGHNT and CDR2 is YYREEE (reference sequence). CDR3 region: CASSAGTSGGGPTDTQYF. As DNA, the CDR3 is TGTGCCAGCAGCGCTGGGACTAGCGGGGGGGGGCCCACAGATACGCAGTATTTT.

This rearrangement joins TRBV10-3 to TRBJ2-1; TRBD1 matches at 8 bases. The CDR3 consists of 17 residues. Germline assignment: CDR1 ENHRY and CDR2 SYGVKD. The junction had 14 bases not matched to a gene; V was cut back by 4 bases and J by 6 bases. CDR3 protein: CAISGQGARAGSNEQFF. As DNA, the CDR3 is TGTGCCATCAGTGGGCAGGGGGCGCGGGCGGGATCCAATGAGCAGTTCTTC.

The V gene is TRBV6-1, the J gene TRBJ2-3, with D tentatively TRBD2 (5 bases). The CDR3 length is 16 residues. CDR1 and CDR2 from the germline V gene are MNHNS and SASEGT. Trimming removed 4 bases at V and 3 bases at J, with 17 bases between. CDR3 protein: CASSVEGAQRTDTQYF. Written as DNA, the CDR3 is TGTGCCAGCAGTGTTGAGGGTGCCCAGAGGACAGATACGCAGTATTTT.

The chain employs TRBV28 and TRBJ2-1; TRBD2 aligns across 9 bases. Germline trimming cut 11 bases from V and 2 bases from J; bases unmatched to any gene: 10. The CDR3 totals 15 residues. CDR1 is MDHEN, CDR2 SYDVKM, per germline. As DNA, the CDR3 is TGTGCCTGCCTTGGGTTAGCGGGGGCCTACAATGAGCAGTTCTTC. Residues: CACLGLAGAYNEQFF. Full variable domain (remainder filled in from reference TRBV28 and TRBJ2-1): DVKVTQSSRYLVKRTGEKVFLECVQDMDHENMFWYRQDPGLGLRLIYFSYDVKMKEKGDIPEGYSVSREKKERFSLILESASTNQTSMYLCACLGLAGAYNEQFFGPGTRLTVL.

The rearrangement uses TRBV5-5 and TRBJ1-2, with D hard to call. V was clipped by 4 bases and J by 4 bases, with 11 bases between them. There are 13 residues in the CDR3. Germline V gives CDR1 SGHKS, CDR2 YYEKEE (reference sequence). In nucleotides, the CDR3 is TGTGCCAGCAGCGCCGCCAATACCTATGGCTACACCTTC. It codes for CASSAANTYGYTF.

This chain's CDR3 is CASSFMTGPSDYGYTF. The CDR3 coding sequence is TGTGCCAGCAGCTTTATGACCGGGCCTTCGGACTATGGCTACACCTTC. The chain couples TRBV7-2 to TRBJ1-2; D call uncertain. Per the germline V gene, CDR1 is SGHTA and CDR2 is FQGNSA. This CDR3 is 16 amino acids long. Trimming took 3 bases from V and 3 from J, leaving 17 bases between them.

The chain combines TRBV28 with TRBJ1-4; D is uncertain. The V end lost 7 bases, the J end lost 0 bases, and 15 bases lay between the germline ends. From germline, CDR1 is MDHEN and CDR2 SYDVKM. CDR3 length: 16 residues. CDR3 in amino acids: CASNGVTGSTNEKLFF. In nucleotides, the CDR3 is TGTGCCAGCAATGGGGTGACGGGATCAACTAATGAAAAACTGTTTTTT.

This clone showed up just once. CDR3 loop: CASSPDRTSTGELFF. The DNA of the CDR3 is TGTGCCAGCTCTCCCGACAGGACGAGCACCGGGGAGCTGTTTTTT. The chain has TRBV18 and TRBJ2-2, with a weak D call TRBD1 (6 bases). Germline CDR1 and CDR2: KGHSH and LQKENI. CDR3 length: 15 amino acids. The V and J ends lost 6 bases and 4 bases respectively, with 15 bases between them.

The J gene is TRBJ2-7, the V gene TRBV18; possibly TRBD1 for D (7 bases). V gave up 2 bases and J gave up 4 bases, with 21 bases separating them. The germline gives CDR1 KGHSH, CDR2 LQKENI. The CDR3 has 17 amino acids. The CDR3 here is CASSPGGGRQLLYEQYF. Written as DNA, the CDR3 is TGTGCCAGCTCACCAGGAGGGGGCAGGCAATTACTTTACGAGCAGTACTTC.

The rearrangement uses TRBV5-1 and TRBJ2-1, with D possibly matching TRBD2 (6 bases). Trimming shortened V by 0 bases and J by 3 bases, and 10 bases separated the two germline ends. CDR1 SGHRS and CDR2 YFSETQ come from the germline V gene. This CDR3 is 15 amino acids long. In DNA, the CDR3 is TGCGCCAGCAGCTTGGCCCGGGGAGGCTACAATGAGCAGTTCTTC. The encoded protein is CASSLARGGYNEQFF.

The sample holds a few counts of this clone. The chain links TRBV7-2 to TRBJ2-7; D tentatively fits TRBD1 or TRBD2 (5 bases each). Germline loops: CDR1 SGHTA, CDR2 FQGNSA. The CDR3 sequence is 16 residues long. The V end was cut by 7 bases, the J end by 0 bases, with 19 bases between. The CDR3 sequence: CASNFLWGLGSYEQYF. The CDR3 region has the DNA TGTGCCAGCAACTTCCTCTGGGGGTTAGGCTCCTACGAGCAGTACTTC.

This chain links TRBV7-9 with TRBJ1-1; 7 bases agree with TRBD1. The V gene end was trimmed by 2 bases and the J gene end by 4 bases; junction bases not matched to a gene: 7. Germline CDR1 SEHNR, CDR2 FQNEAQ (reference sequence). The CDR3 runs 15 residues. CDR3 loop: CASSLKGAGGTEAFF. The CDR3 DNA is TGTGCCAGCAGCTTAAAGGGGGCAGGGGGCACTGAAGCTTTCTTT.

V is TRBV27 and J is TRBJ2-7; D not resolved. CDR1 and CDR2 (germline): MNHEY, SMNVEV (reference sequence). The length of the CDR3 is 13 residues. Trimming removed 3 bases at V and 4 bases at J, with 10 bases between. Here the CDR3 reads CASSLNTEYEQYF. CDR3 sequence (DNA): TGTGCCAGCAGTTTGAATACAGAATACGAGCAGTACTTC.

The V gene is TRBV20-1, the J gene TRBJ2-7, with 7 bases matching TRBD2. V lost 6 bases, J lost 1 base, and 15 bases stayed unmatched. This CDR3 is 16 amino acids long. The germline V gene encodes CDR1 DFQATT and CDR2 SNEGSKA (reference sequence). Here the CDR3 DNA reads TGCAGTGCCAGTGGCGGGAGCCGGAGTGGGTCCTACGAGCAGTACTTC. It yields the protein CSASGGSRSGSYEQYF.